A single sample gave rise to the 2 T cell receptor beta chains below, sequenced in a study of blood T cells in healthy people across ages (dated by TCRdb to the mid-2010s). The library was built by means of 5' RACE. The instrument was an Illumina HiSeq 2500. A second PCR of about 6 to 11 cycles was run with a J-beta primer mix and a sample-barcoded 5' primer. TCRdb reprocessed the public reads (quality trimming at Q25 with fastp, clone calling with MiXCR) and kept in-frame beta chains. When rows share a CDR3 protein, they turn into one entry using the most common DNA and genes. This sample lists under 800,000 distinct CDR3 sequences; roughly 47% were detected once. The ten largest make up 20% to 25% of the sample. Sequencing was carried out using blood. Receptor source: a woman aged 55 to 70 in good health.

This clonotype was counted between two and nine times. The CDR3 DNA reads TGTGCCAGCAAAAGAAAGGGACAGGGGAATTCACCCCTCCACTTT. Amino acid sequence: CASKRKGQGNSPLHF. The V gene is TRBV6-2 or TRBV6-3, the J gene TRBJ1-6; 10 bases line up with TRBD1. CDR3 length equals 15 residues. After removal of 7 bases from V and 7 bases from J, the junction contained 7 bases not matched to a gene. Per the germline V gene, CDR1 is MNHEY and CDR2 is SVGEGT.

In the case of this clonotype: This sequence may be a read error, since a much larger clone differs from it by one base. This chain uses TRBV4-2 with TRBJ2-7, with D possibly being TRBD1 (6 bases). Germline-derived CDR1 and CDR2 are LGHNA and YNFKEQ. This CDR3 has 14 amino acids. The V and J ends lost 0 bases and 7 bases respectively, with 13 bases between them. CDR3 residues: CASSQDPGDNEQYF. In nucleotides, the CDR3 is TGTGCCAGCAGCCAAGACCCCGGGGACAATGAGCAGTACTTC.